Listed here is a single T cell receptor (beta chain). Its specific antigen is unknown. Base quality data are lacking; no much larger clone is found one base away. Other DNA sequences of this sample code for an identical CDR3. This specimen's time point label, per the study, means: baseline before first vaccination. Vaccinee samples came from UK trials COV001 and COV002, including a single-blind randomized controlled phase 2/3 trial of AZD1222 (ChAdOx1 nCoV-19) in healthy adults. For TCRbeta chain sequencing, PBMC samples from trial participants were taken at day 0 and at day 28 after the second dose. This record comes from a study of T cell responses to AZD1222 COVID-19 vaccine (dated by TCRdb to the early 2020s). About the investigation overall: Because spike-specific TCR depth and breadth did not differ between the two schedules, AZD1222 recipients who got a second dose at roughly 4 weeks were pooled with those who got a second dose at roughly 12 weeks. TCR sequencing covered roughly 230 trial participants: 200 to 220 given two doses of AZD1222 and around 25 given two doses of MenACWY control vaccine. Trial participants were enrolled by age into 18-55, 56-69 and 70-plus year subgroups, with approximately 160, 26 and 62 TCR-sequenced participants respectively.

Overall study results and their limits: Reportedly, almost half of the unique spike-specific TCRs recognized epitopes lying outside the regions that are mutated in the B.1.351 and B.1.1.7 variants. The vaccine-associated CD4 TCRs covered the entire spike protein, and the dominant responses fell in regions 160-218 and 743-854. After two AZD1222 doses, both the breadth and the depth of spike-specific TCRs were significantly higher than at day 0 and than in MenACWY recipients. Most participants were white British and females outnumbered males, and the authors suggested that clonal diversity may have been underestimated. Because no day 14 peak-response samples were available, repertoires were characterized only after the peak T cell response. Conclusions about previously exposed vaccinees are limited because only six or seven AZD1222 recipients were SARS-CoV-2 seropositive at baseline. In the small 56-69-year group, the increase in depth fell short of significance, most likely because of low power.

The CDR3 regions of human TCRbeta chains were subjected to immunosequencing. The published analysis was carried out like this. TCRs in the repertoires were compared against a reference library of SARS-CoV-2-specific TCRs that had been generated with the MIRA antigen-specificity platform. Breadth was defined as the fraction of unique TCRs that were SARS-CoV-2-associated. Depth was defined as the fraction of total T cells that were SARS-CoV-2-associated. Using the MIRA data, every spike-specific TCR was mapped to the spike region that the TCR reacted to and assigned to either a CD4 or a CD8 class. Log10-transformed breadth and depth values were compared by one-way ANOVA with Sidak's multiple comparisons tests. The table comes from immuneACCESS by way of TCRdb, which keeps in-frame sequences with V and J called. Part of the clones is missing from these tables; in studies checked, under half for an unresolved V gene and the rest for unknown reasons. The V and J calls and the clone size are those of that table, but D and trimming were determined from the DNA. Recorded for this sample are approximately 82,000 clones; roughly nine tenths of them occurred a single time. Jointly, the top ten make up about 5.2% of the sample.

The CDR3 contains 16 residues, cysteine and phenylalanine counted. The read is trimmed to its CDR3 DNA, 48 bases read in frame from base 1. The germline V gene provides CDR1 LGHNA and CDR2 YSLEER. The V end loses 1 base and the J end loses 1 base, and a stretch of 10 bases separates them. This sequence was found in an adult in good health. Sequenced here: peripheral blood, sampled on day 0 of AZD1222 vaccination. Recombination linked TRBV4-3 to TRBJ2-2; no D gene is confidently identified. The CDR3 reads CASSQGVQRNTGELFF. The bases are TGCGCCAGCAGCCAAGGGGTACAGCGGAACACCGGGGAGCTGTTTTTT.